This T cell receptor (beta chain) derives from a study of control samples from healthy donors and cancer patients. V was shortened by 0 bases and J by 13 bases, with 10 bases between the two germline ends. CDR3 size: 13 residues. CDR1 is WSHSY and CDR2 is SAAADI in the germline V gene. This clone was counted a few times. Measured with immunoSEQ multiplex PCR; TCRdb has only the in-frame clones, and not every one. The sample contains some 74,000 clones, over 90% of which appear only once. This TCR derives from a woman in her thirties in good health. The V gene is TRBV10-2, the J gene TRBJ1-6; D is perhaps TRBD1 (6 bases). Sequencing was carried out using blood. The CDR3 protein is CASSESLQGPLHF. The CDR3 bases are TGCGCCAGCAGTGAGTCTTTACAGGGCCCCCTCCACTTT.